Below, 26 T cell receptor beta chains from the same sample are listed, as sequenced in a study of T-cell memory formation after mild COVID-19. MiXCR was run by TCRdb on the 5' RACE reads, yielding one entry per CDR3 protein. The data hold 89,000 or so distinct CDR3 sequences, with about 13% observed a single time. Sequenced input: PBMCs or a T cell subset sorted from them (not recorded which). The receptors were sampled from a man younger than 35 who had mild COVID-19 (a few samples of this study predate the infection). Cell type and time point are not known.

The chain uses TRBV29-1 and TRBJ1-3; 10 bases are a match to TRBD1. Germline CDR1 SQVTM, CDR2 ANQGSEA. CDR3 length equals 14 residues. J was trimmed by 4 bases and V by 5 bases; bases with no gene match: 5. In nucleotides, the CDR3 is TGCAGCGTTATGACAGGGGGCTTCGGAAACACCATATATTTT. As protein: CSVMTGGFGNTIYF.

This clonotype showed up just a few times. The V call is TRBV20-1, the J call TRBJ1-2, with 7 bases identical to TRBD1. With 1 base clipped from V and 0 bases from J, the junction kept 2 bases outside the gene matches. Germline lookup yields CDR1 DFQATT and CDR2 SNEGSKA (reference sequence). This CDR3 has 14 residues. In DNA form, the CDR3 reads TGCAGTGCTAGAGGGACAGGAGCTAACTATGGCTACACCTTC. Amino acid sequence: CSARGTGANYGYTF.

This clonotype was recorded at least ten times. This sequence joins TRBV7-9 and TRBJ2-2; D remains ambiguous. V lost 1 base and J 4 bases, leaving 16 bases between the germline ends. CDR1 is SEHNR and CDR2 is FQNEAQ in the germline V gene (reference sequence). The CDR3 sequence is 17 residues long. CDR3 nucleotide sequence: TGTGCCAGCAGCTTAGGACTTGAGGTTCTTACCACCGGGGAGCTGTTTTTT. Translation gives CASSLGLEVLTTGELFF.

This clonotype has at least ten counts. The chain joins TRBV7-9 to TRBJ2-7; weak D call: TRBD1 (6 bases). The CDR3 sequence is 13 residues long. The V and J ends lost 2 bases and 3 bases respectively, with 8 bases between them. Germline values: CDR1 SEHNR, CDR2 FQNEAQ (reference sequence). The CDR3 nucleotides read TGTGCCAGCAGCTTAAAGGACAGCTACGAGCAGTACGTC. Its translation is CASSLKDSYEQYV.

The chain employs TRBV19 and TRBJ1-6; tentative D call: TRBD1 (5 bases). The CDR3 loop spans 15 amino acids. Germline CDR1 is LNHDA and CDR2 is SQIVND (reference sequence). V was pared by 9 bases and J by 8 bases, with 20 bases between. CDR3 protein: CASGGSLTADSPLHF. CDR3 bases: TGTGCCAGCGGGGGGTCTTTGACAGCGGATTCACCCCTCCACTTT.

This clonotype has at least ten counts. This rearrangement joins TRBV18 to TRBJ1-2, with D uncertain. Germline V gene sequence: CDR1 KGHSH, CDR2 LQKENI. The V end lost 2 bases, the J end lost 2 bases, and 12 bases lay between the germline ends. The CDR3 consists of 15 residues. CDR3 nucleotides: TGTGCCAGCTCACCAGATGTGCCGTCCAACTATGGCTACACCTTC. Residues: CASSPDVPSNYGYTF.

On this clonotype: This may be a read error: a much more frequent sequence differs by one nucleotide. The rearrangement links TRBV11-2 to TRBJ2-5; D unclear. This CDR3 has 13 residues. Germline assignment: CDR1 SGHAT and CDR2 FQNNGV. The CDR3, as DNA: TGTGCCAGCAGCTTAGGAGTTGGTGAGACCCCGTACTTC. It yields the protein CASSLGVGETPYF.

This chain connects TRBV4-3 to TRBJ2-1; 7 bases are shared with TRBD1. This CDR3 has 16 amino acids. The ends lost 0 bases at V and 0 bases at J; junction bases unmatched: 2. Germline V gene lookup returns CDR1 LGHNA and CDR2 YSLEER. In nucleotides, the CDR3 is TGCGCCAGCAGCCAAGAGGGGACAGTCTCCTACAATGAGCAGTTCTTC. Its protein is CASSQEGTVSYNEQFF.

This clonotype was counted many times. The chain carries TRBV12-3 or TRBV12-4 and TRBJ1-2, with TRBD1 as a possible D gene (6 bases). The CDR3 loop spans 15 amino acids. V lost 6 bases and J lost 4, with 18 bases in between. CDR3 amino acids: CASSSDRKPSYGYTF. The DNA of the CDR3 is TGTGCCAGCAGCTCCGACAGGAAACCCTCCTATGGCTACACCTTC.

The chain is built from TRBV11-2 and TRBJ2-1, with TRBD2 matching 9 bases. This CDR3 region has 13 residues. Trimming cost V 5 bases and J 10 bases; bases outside gene matches: 6. CDR1 and CDR2 (germline): SGHAT, FQNNGV. The CDR3 region has the DNA TGTGCCAGCAGCCCTCGCCTAGCGGGGGAGCAGTTCTTC. Protein: CASSPRLAGEQFF.

This clonotype was seen more than once but under ten times. This chain joins TRBV6-5 and TRBJ1-2; 7 bases match TRBD1. Germline V gene sequence: CDR1 MNHEY, CDR2 SVGAGI. The CDR3 sequence is 15 residues long. J lost 0 bases, V lost 2 bases, and 3 bases had no gene match. In nucleotides, the CDR3 is TGTGCCAGCAGTTACCTGGGACAGACTAACTATGGCTACACCTTC. Amino acids: CASSYLGQTNYGYTF.

The chain couples TRBV6-5 to TRBJ2-7, with 7 bases identical to TRBD1. Germline CDR1 and CDR2: MNHEY and SVGAGI. The CDR3 is 15 amino acids. CDR3 amino acids: CASSYSGGTEGELYV. The DNA for the CDR3 is TGTGCCAGCAGTTACTCGGGTGGGACAGAAGGGGAGCTGTACGTC.

Only a few counts were recorded for this clonotype. The V call is TRBV27, the J call TRBJ2-1, with TRBD2 identical over 9 bases. V lost 7 bases, J lost 9 bases, and 16 bases stayed unmatched. In germline, CDR1 is MNHEY, CDR2 SMNVEV (reference sequence). The CDR3 loop spans 16 amino acids. The chain's CDR3 is CASKGLGGGVLSEQFF. The CDR3, as DNA: TGTGCCAGCAAGGGTCTGGGCGGGGGGGTTCTAAGTGAGCAGTTCTTC.

This clonotype was seen only a few times. The J gene is TRBJ1-1, the V gene TRBV5-1; D not resolved. The V and J ends lost 0 bases and 1 base respectively, with 13 bases between them. The length of the CDR3 is 16 residues. Germline loops: CDR1 SGHRS, CDR2 YFSETQ. CDR3 residues: CASSLAGVESNTEAFF. DNA of the CDR3: TGCGCCAGCAGCTTGGCCGGAGTCGAATCGAACACTGAAGCTTTCTTT.

The chain uses TRBV4-1 and TRBJ2-7; D is ambiguous. V was clipped by 3 bases and J by 5 bases, with 14 bases between them. There are 14 residues in the CDR3. The germline V gene encodes CDR1 MGHRA and CDR2 YSYEKL. CDR3 amino acids: CASSQGADPNEQYF. CDR3 coding DNA: TGCGCCAGCAGCCAGGGTGCGGATCCTAACGAGCAGTACTTC.

The chain carries TRBV4-3 and TRBJ2-1, with a possible D match to TRBD1 (5 bases). V lost 8 bases, J lost 5 bases, and 19 bases lay in between. CDR3 length equals 15 residues. Germline CDR1 and CDR2: LGHNA and YSLEER. CDR3 region: CASSPTFQGNNEQFF. The CDR3 DNA sequence: TGCGCCAGCTCGCCGACTTTTCAGGGTAACAATGAGCAGTTCTTC.

The chain carries TRBV6-5 and TRBJ2-5; D is perhaps TRBD1 (6 bases). The CDR3 is made up of 15 amino acids. With 6 bases removed from V and 5 bases from J, the gap between germline ends came to 19 bases. Germline CDR1 is MNHEY and CDR2 is SVGAGI. The CDR3 DNA follows: TGTGCCAGCAGGCCCCTATTGGGCAGGGGCGAGACCCAGTACTTC. It yields the protein CASRPLLGRGETQYF.

The CDR3 coding sequence is TGCGCCAGCAGCCTGTCCCGGACAGGGGGCTTGGGAGAGACCCAGTACTTC. Its translation: CASSLSRTGGLGETQYF. This chain connects TRBV5-1 to TRBJ2-5; 11 bases match TRBD1. The junction had 12 bases not matched to a gene; V was cut back by 4 bases and J by 4 bases. From germline, CDR1 is SGHRS and CDR2 YFSETQ. The CDR3 length is 17 residues.

This clonotype was counted at least ten times. V is TRBV7-3 and J is TRBJ2-5; 7 bases are shared with TRBD1. This CDR3 has 15 amino acids. Germline V gene data show CDR1 as SGHTA and CDR2 as FQGTGA. Trimming removed 1 base from V and 4 bases from J; junction bases left unmatched: 6. CDR3 bases: TGTGCCAGCAGCTTAATTCCGAGACAGGGAGAGACCCAGTACTTC. This translates into CASSLIPRQGETQYF.

In this sample, this clonotype turned up many times. The chain carries TRBV6-6 and TRBJ2-4; the D call may be TRBD1 or TRBD2 (5 bases each). The CDR3 runs 17 residues. Germline V CDR1 and CDR2: MNHNY, SVGAGI (reference sequence). The V gene lost 4 bases and the J gene lost 6 bases, with 22 bases spanning the gap. The CDR3 sequence: CASSSHPGPATGNIQYF. The DNA for the CDR3 is TGTGCCAGCAGTTCCCACCCGGGGCCGGCCACCGGAAACATTCAGTACTTC.

The rearrangement links TRBV4-3 to TRBJ2-5; D may correspond to TRBD1 or TRBD2 (5 bases each). The V gene lost 3 bases and the J gene lost 5 bases, with 25 bases spanning the gap. The CDR3 extends over 18 amino acids. Germline CDR1 is LGHNA and CDR2 is YSLEER. CDR3 in amino acids: CASSQKPIGPEGWETQYF. In DNA, the CDR3 is TGCGCCAGCAGCCAGAAGCCCATAGGACCCGAGGGGTGGGAGACCCAGTACTTC.

In this sample, this clonotype turned up many times. The V call is TRBV6-2 or TRBV6-3, the J call TRBJ2-3, with TRBD2 matching 7 bases. CDR1 and CDR2 (germline): MNHEY, SVGEGT. Germline trimming cut 4 bases from V and 0 bases from J; bases unmatched to any gene: 10. The CDR3 is 17 residues long. The CDR3 protein is CASSSKEAGESTDTQYF. The CDR3 coding sequence is TGTGCCAGCAGTTCTAAGGAGGCGGGGGAGAGCACAGATACGCAGTATTTT.

This clonotype was seen a few times. The chain joins TRBV4-1 to TRBJ1-1, with a possible D match to TRBD1 (6 bases). Trimming took 1 base from V and 6 from J, leaving 15 bases between them. The CDR3 length is 15 residues. Germline CDR1 and CDR2: MGHRA and YSYEKL. The CDR3 protein is CASSQGNYSGAEAFF. DNA for the CDR3: TGCGCCAGCAGCCAAGGAAATTATTCAGGGGCTGAAGCTTTCTTT.

This clonotype was seen just once. V and J are TRBV28 and TRBJ1-2, with 7 bases that match TRBD1. The CDR3 length is 13 residues. Germline V CDR1 and CDR2: MDHEN, SYDVKM. Trimming at V came to 4 bases and at J to 5 bases, leaving 4 bases not matched to a gene. CDR3 coding DNA: TGTGCCAGCAGTTCGGACAGGTCATATGGCTACACCTTC. It translates to CASSSDRSYGYTF.

This clonotype was seen just once. The chain joins TRBV5-1 to TRBJ2-7, with 7 bases lining up with TRBD2. The CDR3 extends over 14 amino acids. Per the germline V gene, CDR1 is SGHRS and CDR2 is YFSETQ. J gave up 6 bases and V 0 bases, and 6 bases lay outside the gene matches. In DNA, the CDR3 is TGCGCCAGCAGCTTGGGACTAGCTTTTTCCGAGCAGTACGTC. It specifies CASSLGLAFSEQYV.

The chain carries TRBV4-2 and TRBJ1-1; a weak D match, TRBD1 (5 bases). CDR3 length: 13 residues. Trimming left V 0 bases short and J 10 bases short, with 12 bases between. CDR1 is LGHNA, CDR2 YNFKEQ, per germline. For the CDR3, the DNA is TGTGCCAGCAGCCAAGAAGGGGCAGCCCCAGCTTTCTTT. It yields the protein CASSQEGAAPAFF.